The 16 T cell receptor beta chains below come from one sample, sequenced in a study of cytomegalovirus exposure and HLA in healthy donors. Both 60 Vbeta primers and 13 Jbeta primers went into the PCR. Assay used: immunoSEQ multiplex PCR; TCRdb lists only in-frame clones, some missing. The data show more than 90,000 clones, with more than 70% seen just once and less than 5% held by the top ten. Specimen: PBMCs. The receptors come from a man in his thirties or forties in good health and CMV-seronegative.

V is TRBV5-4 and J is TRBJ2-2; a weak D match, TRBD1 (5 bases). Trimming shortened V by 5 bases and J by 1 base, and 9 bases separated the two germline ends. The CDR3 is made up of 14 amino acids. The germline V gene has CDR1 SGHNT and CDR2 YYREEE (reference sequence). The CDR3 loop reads CASSRDRNTGELFF. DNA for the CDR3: TGTGCCAGCAGTCGTGACAGGAACACCGGGGAGCTGTTTTTT.

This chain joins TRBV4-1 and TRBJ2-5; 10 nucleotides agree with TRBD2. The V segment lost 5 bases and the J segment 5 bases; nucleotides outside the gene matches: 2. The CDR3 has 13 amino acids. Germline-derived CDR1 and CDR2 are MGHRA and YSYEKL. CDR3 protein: CASSDSGGETQYF. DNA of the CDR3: TGCGCCAGCAGCGATAGCGGGGGGGAGACCCAGTACTTC.

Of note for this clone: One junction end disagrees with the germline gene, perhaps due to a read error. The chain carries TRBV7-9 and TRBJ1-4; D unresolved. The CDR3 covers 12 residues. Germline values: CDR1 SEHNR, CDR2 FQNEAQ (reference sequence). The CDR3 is CSSSFSDEKLFF. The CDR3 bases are TGTTCCAGCAGCTTTTCGGATGAAAAACTGTTTTTT.

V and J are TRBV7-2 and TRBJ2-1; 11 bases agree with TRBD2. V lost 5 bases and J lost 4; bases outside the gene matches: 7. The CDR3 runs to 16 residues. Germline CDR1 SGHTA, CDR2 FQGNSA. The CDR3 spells CASSLLAGGVYNEQFF. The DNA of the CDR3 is TGTGCCAGCAGCCTCCTAGCGGGAGGCGTTTACAATGAGCAGTTCTTC.

Here the CDR3 DNA reads TGTGCCAGCAGCTCCAGACAGGGTATCAACGAGCAGTACTTC. It encodes CASSSRQGINEQYF. The V gene is TRBV7-9, the J gene TRBJ2-7; the match to TRBD1 covers 7 bases. The length of the CDR3 is 14 residues. Germline trimming cut 4 bases from V and 5 bases from J; bases unmatched to any gene: 8. From germline, CDR1 is SEHNR and CDR2 FQNEAQ (reference sequence).

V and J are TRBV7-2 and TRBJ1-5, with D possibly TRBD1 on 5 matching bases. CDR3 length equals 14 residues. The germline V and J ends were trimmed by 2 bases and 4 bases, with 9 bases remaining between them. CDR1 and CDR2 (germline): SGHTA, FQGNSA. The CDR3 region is CASSLRRTNQPQHF. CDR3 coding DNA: TGTGCCAGCAGCTTAAGACGGACAAATCAGCCCCAGCATTTT.

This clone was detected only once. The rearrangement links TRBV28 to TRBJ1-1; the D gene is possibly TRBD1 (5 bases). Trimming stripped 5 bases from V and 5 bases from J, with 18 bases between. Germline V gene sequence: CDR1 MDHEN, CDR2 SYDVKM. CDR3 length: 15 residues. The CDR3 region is CASSGGAAPGTEAFF. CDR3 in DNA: TGTGCCAGCAGTGGAGGGGCAGCCCCGGGGACTGAAGCTTTCTTT.

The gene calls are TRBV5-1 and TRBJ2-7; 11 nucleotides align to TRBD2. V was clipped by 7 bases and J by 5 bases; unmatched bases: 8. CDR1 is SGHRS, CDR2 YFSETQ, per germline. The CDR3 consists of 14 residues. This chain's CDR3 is CASSEVAGGNEQYF. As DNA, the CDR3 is TGCGCCAGCTCAGAAGTAGCGGGAGGGAACGAGCAGTACTTC.

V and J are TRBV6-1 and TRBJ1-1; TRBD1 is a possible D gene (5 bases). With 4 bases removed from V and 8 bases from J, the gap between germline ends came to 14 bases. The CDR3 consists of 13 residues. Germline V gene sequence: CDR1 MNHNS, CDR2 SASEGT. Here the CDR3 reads CASSGRGGLEAFF. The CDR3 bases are TGTGCCAGCAGTGGCCGGGGGGGTTTGGAAGCTTTCTTT.

The CDR3 protein is CASGGQTDQPQHF. CDR3 DNA sequence: TGTGCCAGCGGGGGACAAACCGATCAGCCCCAGCATTTT. V usage is TRBV2 and J usage is TRBJ1-5; the D gene is possibly TRBD1 (6 bases). Germline V CDR1 and CDR2: SNHLY, FYNNEI. CDR3 length equals 13 residues. V was trimmed by 8 bases and J by 5 bases, leaving 13 bases between them.

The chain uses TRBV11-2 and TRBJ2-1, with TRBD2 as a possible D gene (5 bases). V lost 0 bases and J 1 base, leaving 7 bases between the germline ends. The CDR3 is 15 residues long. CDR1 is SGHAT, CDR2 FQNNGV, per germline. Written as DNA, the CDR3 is TGTGCCAGCAGCTTAGAACGGGGTTCCTACAATGAGCAGTTCTTC. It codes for CASSLERGSYNEQFF.

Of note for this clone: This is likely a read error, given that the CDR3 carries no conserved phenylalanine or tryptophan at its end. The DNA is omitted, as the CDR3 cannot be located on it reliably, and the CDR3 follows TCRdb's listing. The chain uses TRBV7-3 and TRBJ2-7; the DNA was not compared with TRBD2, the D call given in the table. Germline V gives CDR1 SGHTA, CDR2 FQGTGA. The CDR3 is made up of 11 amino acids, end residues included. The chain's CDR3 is CASSLGRVFIS.

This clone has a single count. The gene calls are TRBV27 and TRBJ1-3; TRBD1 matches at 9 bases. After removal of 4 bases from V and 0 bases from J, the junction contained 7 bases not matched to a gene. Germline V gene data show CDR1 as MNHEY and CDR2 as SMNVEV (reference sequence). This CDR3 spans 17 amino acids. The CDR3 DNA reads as TGTGCCAGCAGTTCCCAGGGACAGGGAAGCTCTGGAAACACCATATATTTT. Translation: CASSSQGQGSSGNTIYF.

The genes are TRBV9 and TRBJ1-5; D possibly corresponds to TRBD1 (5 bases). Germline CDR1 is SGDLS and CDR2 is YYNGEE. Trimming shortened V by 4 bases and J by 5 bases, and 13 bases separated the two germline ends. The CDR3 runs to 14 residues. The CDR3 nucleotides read TGTGCCAGCAGCAGGGGAGGGGCCCATCAGCCCCAGCATTTT. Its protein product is CASSRGGAHQPQHF.

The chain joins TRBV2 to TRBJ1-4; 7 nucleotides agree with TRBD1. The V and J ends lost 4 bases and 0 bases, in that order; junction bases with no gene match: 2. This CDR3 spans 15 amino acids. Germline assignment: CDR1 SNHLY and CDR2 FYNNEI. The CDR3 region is CASSVQGATNEKLFF. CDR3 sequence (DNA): TGTGCCAGCAGTGTCCAGGGGGCAACTAATGAAAAACTGTTTTTT.

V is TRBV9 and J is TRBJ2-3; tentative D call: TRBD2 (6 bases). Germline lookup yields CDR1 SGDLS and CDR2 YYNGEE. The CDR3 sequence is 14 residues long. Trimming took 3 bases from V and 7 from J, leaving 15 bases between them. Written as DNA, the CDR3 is TGTGCCAGCAGCGGGGTTAGCGGAGCAAATACGCAGTATTTT. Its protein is CASSGVSGANTQYF.